Following are 17 T cell receptor beta chains from one sample sequenced in a study of regulatory T cells in long-lasting Graves disease. Sample time point: persistent/refractory GD, antithyroid drugs over 5 years with positive TRAb. Making the TCR library involved RNA that had been extracted from PBMCs. Construction of the TCR beta libraries employed iRepertoire HTBI primers in conjunction with Arm-PCR of CDR3 regions. MiXCR, run by TCRdb on the multiplex PCR reads, gives a single entry per CDR3 protein. The sample includes around 460,000 distinct CDR3 sequences, roughly 21% seen only once; the top ten take about 7%. The sequenced sample was peripheral blood mononuclear cells (PBMCs), obtained when the disease was refractory, from a patient treated with antithyroid drugs. Source of these receptors: a female donor with Graves disease.

Ten or more counts support this clonotype. V gene TRBV2 combines with J gene TRBJ1-6, with 8 bases matching TRBD1. There are 14 residues in the CDR3. J was trimmed by 7 bases and V by 5 bases; bases with no gene match: 4. Germline CDR1 and CDR2: SNHLY and FYNNEI. The CDR3 protein is CASSQTGGNSPLHF. The CDR3 nucleotides read TGTGCCAGCAGTCAAACAGGGGGAAATTCACCCCTCCACTTT.

The chain has TRBV7-3 and TRBJ1-2; D possibly corresponds to TRBD1 (6 bases). The V end was cut by 4 bases, the J end by 6 bases, with 21 bases between. There are 16 residues in the CDR3. Per germline, CDR1 SGHTA and CDR2 FQGTGA. The CDR3 here is CASSSGGGGREDGYTF. CDR3 DNA sequence: TGTGCCAGCAGCTCCGGCGGGGGGGGGCGCGAAGATGGCTACACCTTC.

The chain has TRBV4-1 and TRBJ1-4, with D maybe TRBD1 (6 bases). V was clipped by 0 bases and J by 8 bases, with 16 bases between them. The CDR3 contains 16 residues. Germline V lookup: CDR1 MGHRA, CDR2 YSYEKL. The CDR3 is CASSQDWWGAREKLFF. In DNA form, the CDR3 reads TGCGCCAGCAGCCAAGATTGGTGGGGGGCCCGCGAAAAACTGTTTTTT.

This chain links TRBV20-1 with TRBJ2-3, with D tentatively TRBD2 (5 bases). V was cut by 1 base and J by 4 bases, with 9 bases left in between. Germline V gene data show CDR1 as DFQATT and CDR2 as SNEGSKA (reference sequence). CDR3 length: 13 amino acids. CDR3 bases: TGCAGTGCTAGAGTGAAGGGAGCAGATACGCAGTATTTT. Translating it yields CSARVKGADTQYF.

The genes are TRBV19 and TRBJ2-3, with 13 bases fitting TRBD2. V was pared by 7 bases and J by 2 bases, with 6 bases of the junction left unmatched. The CDR3 is 16 residues long. Germline CDR1 LNHDA, CDR2 SQIVND (reference sequence). The DNA of the CDR3 is TGTGCCAGTACCCGGGGACTAGCGGGGAACACAGATACGCAGTATTTT. This translates into CASTRGLAGNTDTQYF.

This clonotype was recorded many times. This chain joins TRBV19 and TRBJ2-7, with D possibly matching TRBD1 (6 bases). CDR1 LNHDA and CDR2 SQIVND come from the germline V gene (reference sequence). The CDR3 extends over 15 amino acids. V was pared by 1 base and J by 4 bases, with 14 bases between. The CDR3 here is CASSIGPGTPYEQYF. Written as DNA, the CDR3 is TGTGCCAGTAGTATAGGCCCGGGGACACCGTACGAGCAGTACTTC.

This clonotype was seen a handful of times. This chain uses TRBV7-9 with TRBJ1-1; D call uncertain. Trimming pared 4 bases from V and 6 bases from J, leaving 9 bases between. The CDR3 covers 12 residues. Germline lookup yields CDR1 SEHNR and CDR2 FQNEAQ (reference sequence). Here the CDR3 reads CASSSPEAEAFF. The DNA for the CDR3 is TGTGCCAGCAGCTCCCCGGAGGCTGAAGCTTTCTTT.

This clonotype has a count of ten or more. The chain has TRBV2 and TRBJ2-6; D perhaps matches TRBD1 (5 bases). The length of the CDR3 is 15 residues. V dropped 5 bases and J dropped 6 bases, with 14 bases sitting between them. Germline V gives CDR1 SNHLY, CDR2 FYNNEI. As DNA, the CDR3 is TGTGCCAGCAGTACCCAGGGTAAAACGGCCAACGTCCTGACTTTC. This codes for CASSTQGKTANVLTF. Full variable domain (rest looked up from reference TRBV2 and TRBJ2-6): EPEVTQTPSHQVTQMGQEVILRCVPISNHLYFYWYRQILGQKVEFLVSFYNNEISEKSEIFDDQFSVERPDGSNFTLKIRSTKLEDSAMYFCASSTQGKTANVLTFGAGSRLTVL.

The chain couples TRBV25-1 to TRBJ1-6; 7 bases are a match to TRBD1. This CDR3 comprises 16 residues. Germline CDR1 and CDR2: MGHDK and SYGVNS. Trimming removed 6 bases from V and 3 bases from J; junction bases left unmatched: 8. The CDR3 is CASRSDRANYNSPLHF. The CDR3 coding sequence is TGTGCCAGCAGATCTGACAGGGCCAACTATAATTCACCCCTCCACTTT.

This clonotype was detected many times. The chain joins TRBV2 to TRBJ1-4, with D perhaps matching TRBD1 (6 bases). V shed 3 bases and J shed 1 base, with 9 bases lying between them. This CDR3 spans 15 amino acids. Germline V gives CDR1 SNHLY, CDR2 FYNNEI. CDR3 DNA: TGTGCCAGCAGTGACAGGGGCGGAACTAATGAAAAACTGTTTTTT. This translates into CASSDRGGTNEKLFF.

V is TRBV29-1 and J is TRBJ2-7; D possibly corresponds to TRBD2 (7 bases). The V gene's germline CDR1 is SQVTM and CDR2 ANQGSEA. V dropped 4 bases and J dropped 0 bases, with 13 bases sitting between them. The CDR3 is 14 residues long. The CDR3 region has the DNA TGCAGCGTTGTCCCGCGGGGGCCCTCCTACGAGCAGTACTTC. As protein: CSVVPRGPSYEQYF.

This clonotype was picked up a small number of times. The rearrangement uses TRBV4-1 and TRBJ2-7, with TRBD1 identical over 7 bases. CDR1 is MGHRA and CDR2 is YSYEKL in the germline V gene. V dropped 3 bases and J dropped 0; count of bases not matched to a gene: 8. The CDR3 length is 16 residues. The CDR3 DNA follows: TGCGCCAGCAGCCAGGGCTCGACAGGGCGCTCCTACGAGCAGTACTTC. Translating it yields CASSQGSTGRSYEQYF.

This clonotype occurred many times. The chain has TRBV7-8 and TRBJ2-7; D unresolved. V lost 8 bases, J lost 0 bases, and 11 bases lay in between. The CDR3 runs to 13 residues. The germline CDR1 and CDR2 sequences are SGHVS and FQNEAQ. The CDR3 sequence: CASSTENSYEQYF. CDR3 DNA: TGTGCCAGCTCCACCGAGAACTCCTACGAGCAGTACTTC.

This clonotype was observed many times. The chain joins TRBV7-2 to TRBJ1-6; 8 bases match TRBD1. From germline, CDR1 is SGHTA and CDR2 FQGNSA. The J segment lost 7 bases and the V segment lost 5 bases, leaving 7 bases of the junction unmatched. The CDR3 spans 15 residues. Here the CDR3 reads CASSVGQGQNSPLHF. The CDR3 DNA follows: TGTGCCAGCAGCGTAGGACAGGGCCAAAATTCACCCCTCCACTTT. Variable domain in full (rest from reference TRBV7-2 and TRBJ1-6): GAGVSQSPSNKVTEKGKDVELRCDPISGHTALYWYRQSLGQGLEFLIYFQGNSAPDKSGLPSDRFSAERTGGSVSTLTIQRTQQEDSAVYLCASSVGQGQNSPLHFGNGTRLTVT.

The table lists this clonotype with many counts. The genes are TRBV15 and TRBJ2-7, with D possibly called TRBD1 or TRBD2 (5 bases each). This CDR3 comprises 14 residues. The V and J ends lost 1 base and 8 bases respectively, with 15 bases between them. Germline V gene sequence: CDR1 LNHNV, CDR2 YYDKDF (reference sequence). CDR3 residues: CATSRGDANSQQYF. The CDR3 DNA follows: TGTGCCACCAGCAGAGGGGACGCAAATTCGCAGCAGTACTTC.

In nucleotides, the CDR3 is TGCAGCGTTGTGGGCCGGGCCAACGTCCTGACTTTC. Protein product: CSVVGRANVLTF. The rearrangement joins TRBV29-1 to TRBJ2-6; D is unresolved. The CDR3 has 12 residues. The germline gives CDR1 SQVTM, CDR2 ANQGSEA. Deletions cut 4 bases from V and 5 bases from J, with 6 bases between.

In its sample, this clonotype was seen many times. The chain joins TRBV19 to TRBJ2-5; maybe TRBD2 (6 bases). Germline V lookup: CDR1 LNHDA, CDR2 SQIVND (reference sequence). V was cut by 6 bases and J by 4 bases, with 15 bases left in between. The CDR3 runs to 14 residues. CDR3: CASSRELEGETQYF. Here the CDR3 DNA reads TGTGCCAGTAGCAGGGAATTGGAGGGAGAGACCCAGTACTTC. Drawing the rest from reference TRBV19 and TRBJ2-5, the complete variable domain is DGGITQSPKYLFRKEGQNVTLSCEQNLNHDAMYWYRQDPGQGLRLIYYSQIVNDFQKGDIAEGYSVSREKKESFPLTVTSAQKNPTAFYLCASSRELEGETQYFGPGTRLLVL.